The clone carrying this T cell receptor beta chain was seen a few times. Its antigen remains unidentified. The assay was immunoSEQ multiplex PCR, and TCRdb's table has in-frame clones only and misses some. Of 35,000 to 50,000 clones in the sample, about three quarters were seen once. This record belongs to a study of memory CD4+ T cells and cytomegalovirus serostatus. Overall study: Of the healthy Belgian adults, several were CMV seropositive and about 24 seronegative. Study-wide results and caveats: CD4+ memory repertoires contained about two fifths of the roughly 160 reported CMV TCRbeta sequences.

Between the trimmed V and J ends, which lost 4 bases and 7 bases, there was a span of 23 bases. CDR1 and CDR2 (germline): SGHNT, YYREEE (reference sequence). This CDR3 contains 17 residues. The sort gate was single viable CD3+CD4+CD8-CD45RO+ cells for memory CD4+ T cells. Donors' CMV status reflects serum IgG against pp150, pp28, p38, p52. Sample: memory CD4+ T cells from blood. The chain carries TRBV5-4 and TRBJ2-2, with D maybe TRBD2 (7 bases). The source of this sequence is an adult in good health and CMV-seronegative. CDR3 residues: CASSPTSWGGPGGELFF. In nucleotides, the CDR3 is TGTGCCAGCAGCCCCACGAGCTGGGGGGGGCCTGGCGGGGAGCTGTTTTTT.